These 27 T cell receptor beta chains came from one sample sequenced in a study of blood T cell repertoires in COVID-19. Clones were sequenced by immunoSEQ multiplex PCR, and TCRdb holds only the in-frame ones, with some missing. The table records 35,000 to 50,000 clones, 85% to 90% of them present only once. The sequencing input was peripheral blood. These receptor sequences come from a man between 45 and 60 years old with active COVID-19.

This sequence joins TRBV7-9 and TRBJ2-1; D unresolved. CDR1 SEHNR and CDR2 FQNEAQ come from the germline V gene (reference sequence). CDR3 length: 14 amino acids. Trimming removed 1 base from V and 2 bases from J, with 6 bases in between. The CDR3 nucleotides read TGTGCCAGCAGCTTAGGCGGTACCTACAATGAGCAGTTCTTC. Its protein is CASSLGGTYNEQFF.

The chain is built from TRBV9 and TRBJ1-2, with 7 bases that match TRBD1. The germline V gene encodes CDR1 SGDLS and CDR2 YYNGEE. There are 14 residues in the CDR3. The J segment lost 6 bases and the V segment lost 3 bases, leaving 8 bases of the junction unmatched. Here the CDR3 reads CASSATGTADGYTF. CDR3 DNA sequence: TGTGCCAGCAGCGCAACCGGGACAGCAGATGGCTACACCTTC.

The chain employs TRBV2 and TRBJ1-5; D is unclear. In germline, CDR1 is SNHLY, CDR2 FYNNEI. This CDR3 has 16 amino acids. Trimming left V 1 base short and J 0 bases short, with 10 bases between. In DNA form, the CDR3 reads TGTGCCAGCAGTGAAGGGAACAGAATTAGCAATCAGCCCCAGCATTTT. The encoded protein is CASSEGNRISNQPQHF.

This chain connects TRBV5-1 to TRBJ2-2; D is unresolved. Trimming left V 0 bases short and J 0 bases short, with 6 bases between. CDR3 length: 15 amino acids. Germline assignment: CDR1 SGHRS and CDR2 YFSETQ. The CDR3 region is CASSLDSSNTGELFF. As DNA, the CDR3 is TGCGCCAGCAGCTTGGACAGCTCGAACACCGGGGAGCTGTTTTTT.

CDR3 in amino acids: CASSEGQDTDTQYF. CDR3 coding DNA: TGTGCCAGCAGTGAAGGACAGGATACAGATACGCAGTATTTT. The genes are TRBV6-4 and TRBJ2-3, with 7 bases matching TRBD1. The trim removed 3 bases at V and 3 bases at J, leaving 3 bases unmatched. CDR1 and CDR2 (germline): MRHNA, SNTAGT. The CDR3 has 14 amino acids.

The chain's CDR3 is CASSSGGVRQNIQYF. The CDR3 nucleotides are TGCGCCAGCAGTTCTGGGGGGGTCCGCCAAAACATTCAGTACTTC. This sequence joins TRBV5-1 and TRBJ2-4; 7 nucleotides agree with TRBD2. CDR3 length: 15 amino acids. The V segment lost 5 bases and the J segment 5 bases; nucleotides outside the gene matches: 10. CDR1 SGHRS and CDR2 YFSETQ come from the germline V gene.

The rearrangement links TRBV5-1 to TRBJ1-6; 9 bases line up with TRBD1. CDR3 length: 14 amino acids. V lost 5 bases and J lost 11; bases outside the gene matches: 8. The germline V gene encodes CDR1 SGHRS and CDR2 YFSETQ. The CDR3 DNA is TGCGCCAGCAGACCGGGACAGGGAGGGCCACCCCTCCACTTT. It encodes CASRPGQGGPPLHF.

The rearrangement joins TRBV5-1 to TRBJ1-1, with D possibly matching TRBD1 (6 bases). V gave up 4 bases and J gave up 0 bases, with 25 bases separating them. Germline V lookup: CDR1 SGHRS, CDR2 YFSETQ. The CDR3 runs 19 residues. CDR3 bases: TGCGCCAGCAGCGTCGACGGGGGGCCCACCGGTAACATGAACACTGAAGCTTTCTTT. It is translated as CASSVDGGPTGNMNTEAFF.

The rearrangement uses TRBV6-5 and TRBJ1-2, with 8 nucleotides matching TRBD1. CDR1 and CDR2 from the germline V gene are MNHEY and SVGAGI. The CDR3 contains 14 residues. Trimming took 6 bases from V and 4 from J; bases not matched to a gene: 7. DNA of the CDR3: TGTGCCAGCAGCCCCGACAGGGGAGTCTATGGCTACACCTTC. Residues: CASSPDRGVYGYTF.

The chain recombines TRBV10-3 with TRBJ1-5; D remains ambiguous. The V and J ends lost 2 bases and 12 bases respectively, with 11 bases between them. CDR1 and CDR2 from the germline V gene are ENHRY and SYGVKD. This CDR3 is built from 12 residues. CDR3 bases: TGTGCCATCAGTGAGGGGCAAACGAACCAGCATTTT. Residues: CAISEGQTNQHF.

The rearrangement links TRBV4-2 to TRBJ1-2; D not resolved. CDR3 length: 14 residues. The V end lost 1 base, the J end lost 2 bases, and 8 bases lay between the germline ends. Germline loops: CDR1 LGHNA, CDR2 YNFKEQ. The CDR3 nucleotides read TGTGCCAGCAGCCAAGGCGGCTCAAACTATGGCTACACCTTC. Translating gives CASSQGGSNYGYTF.

The chain couples TRBV3-1 (or the pseudogene TRBV3-2) to TRBJ1-5, with TRBD1 as a possible D gene (6 bases). The germline CDR1 and CDR2 sequences are LGHDT and YNNKEL (reference sequence). This CDR3 has 16 residues. Trimming took 4 bases from V and 3 from J, leaving 16 bases between them. DNA of the CDR3: TGTGCCAGCAGCCTCGGACAGACGAAATACAATCAGCCCCAGCATTTT. It translates to CASSLGQTKYNQPQHF.

DNA for the CDR3: TGTGCCAGCTCACCAGGCGGGAGCACAGATACGCAGTATTTT. Protein product: CASSPGGSTDTQYF. This chain joins TRBV18 and TRBJ2-3; TRBD2 is a possible D gene (5 bases). Trimming removed 2 bases from V and 0 bases from J, with 6 bases in between. Germline loops: CDR1 KGHSH, CDR2 LQKENI. The CDR3 runs to 14 residues. Combining the CDR3 with reference TRBV18 and TRBJ2-3 gives the whole variable domain NAGVMQNPRHLVRRRGQEARLRCSPMKGHSHVYWYRQLPEEGLKFMVYLQKENIIDESGMPKERFSAEFPKEGPSILRIQQVVRGDSAAYFCASSPGGSTDTQYFGPGTRLTVL.

In its sample, this clone was seen a few times. The chain recombines TRBV6-2 or TRBV6-3 with TRBJ1-1; D perhaps matches TRBD1 (5 bases). CDR1 and CDR2 from the germline V gene are MNHEY and SVGEGT. With 0 bases removed from V and 7 bases from J, the gap between germline ends came to 12 bases. The CDR3 loop spans 14 amino acids. The CDR3 region is CASSYSTVPDEAFF. In nucleotides, the CDR3 is TGTGCCAGCAGTTACTCGACAGTGCCGGATGAAGCTTTCTTT.

A note on this clone: One end of the junction varies from germline; a read error may be responsible. V usage is TRBV11-2 and J usage is TRBJ1-1, with D tentatively TRBD1 (5 bases). The CDR3 runs 15 residues. Germline V gives CDR1 SGHAT, CDR2 FQNNGV. CDR3 nucleotide sequence: TGTGCCAGCAGAGACAGCTATGGGGGGAACCCTGAAGCTTTCTTT. This translates into CASRDSYGGNPEAFF.

The genes are TRBV19 and TRBJ2-7, with 9 bases fitting TRBD1. Germline CDR1 reads LNHDA; CDR2 reads SQIVND (reference sequence). This CDR3 contains 14 residues. Trimming took 8 bases from V and 2 from J; bases not matched to a gene: 7. This chain's CDR3 is CASSTGTGTYEQYF. The CDR3 nucleotides read TGTGCCAGTTCGACCGGGACAGGGACCTACGAGCAGTACTTC.

The chain combines TRBV6-5 with TRBJ2-5, with a tentative D call TRBD1 (8 bases). V lost 7 bases and J lost 2, with 17 bases in between. This CDR3 spans 15 amino acids. Germline CDR1 reads MNHEY; CDR2 reads SVGAGI. The CDR3 DNA follows: TGTGCCAGCATGGGGGGGCACAGGGGGCAAGAGACCCAGTACTTC. Protein sequence: CASMGGHRGQETQYF.

V gene TRBV7-8 combines with J gene TRBJ2-2, with 14 bases aligning to TRBD2. Germline loops: CDR1 SGHVS, CDR2 FQNEAQ. Losses at the gene ends were 5 bases for V and 0 bases for J; bases not matched to a gene: 5. This CDR3 contains 18 residues. The DNA for the CDR3 is TGTGCCAGCAGCCGTGGACTAGCGGGGGGCGCGAACACCGGGGAGCTGTTTTTT. Its protein is CASSRGLAGGANTGELFF.

This chain links TRBV6-6 with TRBJ2-7, with D perhaps TRBD1 (6 bases). The germline V gene encodes CDR1 MNHNY and CDR2 SVGAGI (reference sequence). Trimming shortened V by 8 bases and J by 1 base, and 18 bases separated the two germline ends. This CDR3 is built from 15 residues. CDR3 DNA sequence: TGTGCCAGCCAAGCACGGACAGAGCTTTCCTACGAGCAGTACTTC. Translating it yields CASQARTELSYEQYF.

The chain joins TRBV6-6 to TRBJ2-7; TRBD1 aligns across 10 bases. The V gene end was trimmed by 5 bases and the J gene end by 2 bases; junction bases not matched to a gene: 6. This CDR3 is 15 amino acids long. Germline V gene sequence: CDR1 MNHNY, CDR2 SVGAGI (reference sequence). The CDR3 here is CASSPRQGAAYEQYF. CDR3 in DNA: TGTGCCAGCAGTCCACGACAGGGGGCGGCCTACGAGCAGTACTTC.

The chain employs TRBV5-1 and TRBJ1-1; perhaps TRBD1 as D (6 bases). The germline gives CDR1 SGHRS, CDR2 YFSETQ. The CDR3 has 14 amino acids. V lost 1 base, J lost 0 bases, and 7 bases lay in between. CDR3 coding DNA: TGCGCCAGCAGCTTGCAGGGGATGAACACTGAAGCTTTCTTT. Protein sequence: CASSLQGMNTEAFF.

The gene calls are TRBV6-5 and TRBJ2-5; possibly TRBD1 for D (5 bases). Trimming cost V 6 bases and J 4 bases, with 9 bases left between them. Germline V lookup: CDR1 MNHEY, CDR2 SVGAGI. The CDR3 runs to 12 residues. The CDR3 loop reads CASSQGSETQYF. CDR3 bases: TGTGCCAGCAGCCAGGGTTCAGAGACCCAGTACTTC.

This clone appeared once. The rearrangement uses TRBV7-3 and TRBJ2-3; 7 bases are a match to TRBD1. V dropped 3 bases and J dropped 5; count of bases not matched to a gene: 2. The length of the CDR3 is 13 residues. Germline CDR1 and CDR2: SGHTA and FQGTGA. Here the CDR3 reads CASSFAGGDTQYF. The CDR3 nucleotides read TGTGCCAGCAGCTTTGCAGGGGGAGATACGCAGTATTTT. Full variable domain (remainder filled in from reference TRBV7-3 and TRBJ2-3): GAGVSQTPSNKVTEKGKYVELRCDPISGHTALYWYRQSLGQGPEFLIYFQGTGAADDSGLPNDRFFAVRPEGSVSTLKIQRTERGDSAVYLCASSFAGGDTQYFGPGTRLTVL.

This clone has a handful of counts. The rearrangement joins TRBV11-2 to TRBJ1-2; D perhaps matches TRBD1 (6 bases). V was trimmed by 4 bases and J by 1 base, leaving 19 bases between them. This CDR3 has 17 residues. Germline values: CDR1 SGHAT, CDR2 FQNNGV. This CDR3 reads CASSSLKRGGDNYGYTF. Here the CDR3 DNA reads TGTGCCAGCAGCTCACTTAAAAGGGGGGGAGATAACTATGGCTACACCTTC.

V and J are TRBV12-3 or TRBV12-4 and TRBJ2-5; D may be TRBD1 (5 bases). The length of the CDR3 is 13 residues. V was cut by 3 bases and J by 1 base, with 6 bases left in between. For the CDR3, the DNA is TGTGCCAGCAGTTTCCAGGGCCAAGAGACCCAGTACTTC. Protein product: CASSFQGQETQYF.

This clone was seen a handful of times. The chain couples TRBV9 to TRBJ2-6; maybe TRBD2 (6 bases). Between the trimmed V and J ends, which lost 3 bases and 2 bases, there was a span of 12 bases. The CDR3 contains 16 residues. Germline loops: CDR1 SGDLS, CDR2 YYNGEE. The CDR3 loop reads CASSASGTAGANVLTF. The CDR3 nucleotides are TGTGCCAGCAGCGCCTCCGGGACTGCTGGGGCCAACGTCCTGACTTTC.

In this sample, this clone turned up a few times. The V call is TRBV7-2, the J call TRBJ2-3; 9 nucleotides match TRBD2. Germline assignment: CDR1 SGHTA and CDR2 FQGNSA. The CDR3 spans 16 residues. The ends lost 2 bases at V and 5 bases at J; junction bases unmatched: 8. The CDR3 sequence is CASSLRAGGPGDTQYF. The CDR3 DNA sequence: TGTGCCAGCAGCTTACGTGCGGGGGGGCCCGGAGATACGCAGTATTTT.